This TCR beta chain was recorded in a study of shared clonotypes between healthy human individuals. The CDR3 covers 14 residues. V lost 7 bases, J lost 6 bases, and 19 bases lay in between. The germline V gene encodes CDR1 MDHEN and CDR2 SYDVKM. TCRdb keeps only in-frame clones here, not all; method: immunoSEQ multiplex PCR. Found here are about 450,000 clones, around 75% of them singletons; the top ten hold under 15%. This receptor was identified in a woman aged 40 to 49 in good health. Some clones in this sample may be carry-over from other donors' samples. This chain connects TRBV28 to TRBJ2-7, with D possibly TRBD1 on 6 matching bases. Sequencing input: PBMCs. The CDR3 loop is CASIGSRGPGEQYF. The CDR3 nucleotides are TGTGCCAGCATCGGTTCCAGGGGTCCTGGCGAGCAGTACTTC.